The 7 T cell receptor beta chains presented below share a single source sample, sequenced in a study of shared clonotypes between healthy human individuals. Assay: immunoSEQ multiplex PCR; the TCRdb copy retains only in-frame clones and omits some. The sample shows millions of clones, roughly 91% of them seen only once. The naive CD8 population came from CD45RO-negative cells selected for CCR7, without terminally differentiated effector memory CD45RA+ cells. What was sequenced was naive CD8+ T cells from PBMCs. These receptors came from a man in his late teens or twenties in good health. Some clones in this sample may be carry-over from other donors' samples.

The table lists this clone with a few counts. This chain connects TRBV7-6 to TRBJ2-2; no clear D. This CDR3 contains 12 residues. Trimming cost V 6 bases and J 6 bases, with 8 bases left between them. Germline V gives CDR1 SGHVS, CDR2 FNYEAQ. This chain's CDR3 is CASSYYAGELFF. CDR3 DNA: TGTGCCAGCAGTTACTACGCCGGGGAGCTGTTTTTT.

In DNA form, the CDR3 reads TGCGCCAGCAGCCACGGTCGGGGAGCAAAGACCTACGAGCAGTACTTC. It codes for CASSHGRGAKTYEQYF. The J gene is TRBJ2-7, the V gene TRBV4-1; D perhaps matches TRBD2 (5 bases). Per germline, CDR1 MGHRA and CDR2 YSYEKL. This CDR3 spans 16 amino acids. V lost 3 bases, J lost 2 bases, and 17 bases lay in between.

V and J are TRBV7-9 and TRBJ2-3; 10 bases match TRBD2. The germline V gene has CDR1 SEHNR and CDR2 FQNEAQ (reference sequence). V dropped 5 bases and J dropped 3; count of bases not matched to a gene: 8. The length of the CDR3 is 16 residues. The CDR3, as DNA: TGTGCCAGCAGCATTCTTTCTAGCGGGAGTACAGATACGCAGTATTTT. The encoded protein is CASSILSSGSTDTQYF.

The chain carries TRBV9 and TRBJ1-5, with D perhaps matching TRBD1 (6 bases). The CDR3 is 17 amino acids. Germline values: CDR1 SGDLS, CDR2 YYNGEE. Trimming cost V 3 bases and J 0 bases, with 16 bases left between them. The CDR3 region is CASSAEGGPYSNQPQHF. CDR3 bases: TGTGCCAGCAGCGCCGAAGGGGGTCCCTATAGCAATCAGCCCCAGCATTTT.

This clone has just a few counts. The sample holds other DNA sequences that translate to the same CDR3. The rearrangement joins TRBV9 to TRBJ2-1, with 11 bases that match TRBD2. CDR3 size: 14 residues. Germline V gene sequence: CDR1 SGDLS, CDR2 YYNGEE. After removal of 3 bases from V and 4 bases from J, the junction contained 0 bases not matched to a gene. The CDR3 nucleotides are TGTGCCAGCAGCGGGACTAGCGGGTACAATGAGCAGTTCTTC. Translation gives CASSGTSGYNEQFF.

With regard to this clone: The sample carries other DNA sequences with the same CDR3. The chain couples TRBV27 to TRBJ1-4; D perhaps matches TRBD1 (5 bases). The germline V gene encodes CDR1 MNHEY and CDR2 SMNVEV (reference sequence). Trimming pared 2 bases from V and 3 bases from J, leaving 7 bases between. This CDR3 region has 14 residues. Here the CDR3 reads CASSLRGSNEKLFF. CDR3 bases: TGTGCCAGCAGTTTAAGGGGTTCTAATGAAAAACTGTTTTTT. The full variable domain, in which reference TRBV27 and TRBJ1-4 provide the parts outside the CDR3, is EAQVTQNPRYLITVTGKKLTVTCSQNMNHEYMSWYRQDPGLGLRQIYYSMNVEVTDKGDVPEGYKVSRKEKRNFPLILESPSPNQTSLYFCASSLRGSNEKLFFGSGTQLSVL.

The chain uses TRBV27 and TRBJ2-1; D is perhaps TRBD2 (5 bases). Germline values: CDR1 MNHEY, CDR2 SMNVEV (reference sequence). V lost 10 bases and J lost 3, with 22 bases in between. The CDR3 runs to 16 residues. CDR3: CATSGLYTHFYNEQFF. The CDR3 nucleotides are TGTGCCACGTCGGGATTATACACTCATTTCTACAATGAGCAGTTCTTC.